This T cell receptor beta chain originates from a study of T cell repertoires in cytomegalovirus infection. Whole-study context: CMV infection together with matching HLA type was indicated by public TCR beta signatures. Study-level points and caveats: The study found HLA-C-restricted CMV-specific TCR beta clonotypes dominating the ex vivo response. Individuals carrying CMV plus the relevant HLA were identified by cumulative frequency of public TCR beta families.

This clonotype was detected ten times or more. Its target is unknown. This CDR3 spans 14 amino acids. Trimming took 0 bases from V and 7 from J, leaving 12 bases between them. Germline CDR1 DFQATT, CDR2 SNEGSKA (reference sequence). TCRdb itself ran the reads through MiXCR, one entry per CDR3 protein. The sample consists of around 120,000 distinct CDR3 sequences, roughly 9% of them appearing once. This chain uses TRBV20-1 with TRBJ1-4, with D uncertain. This clonotype was sampled from a human donor in good health (CMV status not recorded). Some clones in this sample may be carry-over from other donors' samples. Sequencing was performed on PBMCs. Here the CDR3 reads CSARDLSAGEKLFF. CDR3 sequence (DNA): TGCAGTGCTAGAGATCTCTCAGCGGGTGAAAAACTGTTTTTT.